This is a list of T cell receptor beta chains from one sample in a study of T cells in localized non-small cell lung cancer. TCRdb's table, derived via immunoSEQ multiplex PCR, lists solely in-frame clones and lacks some. The table lists 60,000 to 85,000 clones, about nine tenths of them singletons. The material was peripheral blood, obtained before any cancer treatment. Receptors were obtained from a male donor aged 60 or over with stage III squamous cell lung carcinoma. The CDR3 runs from the conserved cysteine through the conserved F or W. D genes are given only for firm matches. The size entry is marked missing in some rows and otherwise reads once, few, many or a size class.

v_call	j_call	clone_size	d_call	cdr3_nt	cdr3_aa
TRBV18	TRBJ2-7	.	TRBD2	TGTGCCAGCTCCCCTAGCGGGGGCCGTGCCTACGAGCAGTACTTC	CASSPSGGRAYEQYF
TRBV5-6	TRBJ2-7	.	.	TGTGCCAGCAGCTTAAGGACGGGGAATGTGCAGTACTTC	CASSLRTGNVQYF
TRBV28	TRBJ2-5	few	TRBD1	TGTGCCAGCAGCCGTGAGGGGGCGAGGGAGACCCAGTACTTC	CASSREGARETQYF
TRBV6-4	TRBJ1-1	.	.	TGTGCCACCGTACGGGAGGATACTGAAGCTTTCTTT	CATVREDTEAFF
TRBV29-1	TRBJ1-2	.	.	TGCAGCGTGAGAACCGGGACAAGGGGGGAGGGCTACACCTTC	CSVRTGTRGEGYTF
TRBV30	TRBJ1-3	.	.	TGTGCCTGCGGGGCTGGCTCTGGAAACACCATATATTTT	CACGAGSGNTIYF
TRBV28	TRBJ2-7	.	TRBD1	TGTGCCACTACGGACAGGGACAACGAGCAGTACTTC	CATTDRDNEQYF
TRBV7-9	TRBJ2-5	.	TRBD1	TGTGCCAGCAGCTCCGGGACAGGGCTGGCGGAGACCCAGTACTTC	CASSSGTGLAETQYF
TRBV5-1	TRBJ2-1	.	TRBD2	TGCGCCAGCAGCTGGACTAGCGGGGGGATCAATGAGCAGTTCTTC	CASSWTSGGINEQFF
TRBV6-5	TRBJ1-4	.	.	TGTGCCAGCAGTCCGGTCGGGCCCTTTAATGAAAAACTGTTTTTT	CASSPVGPFNEKLFF
TRBV28	TRBJ1-4	.	.	TGTGCCAGCAGTGCCACAGATGCAACTAATGAAAAACTGTTTTTT	CASSATDATNEKLFF
TRBV4-2	TRBJ2-1	few	TRBD2	TGTGCCAGCAGCCAAACCCATAGCGGGGGCAATGAGCAGTTCTTC	CASSQTHSGGNEQFF
TRBV5-1	TRBJ1-1	few	TRBD1	TGCGCCAGCAGATGGGAGACAGGGGCGTGGAAGACTGAAGCTTTCTTT	CASRWETGAWKTEAFF
TRBV5-6	TRBJ1-5	.	.	TGTGCCAGCAGCCACAAGGCCCAGCATTTT	CASSHKAQHF
TRBV18	TRBJ2-1	.	TRBD2	TGTGCCAGCTCACCTGCTCTAGCGGGGGGTAAGAATGAGCAGTTCTTC	CASSPALAGGKNEQFF
TRBV11-2	TRBJ2-3	.	.	TGTGCCAGCAGCTTAGGGCGGTCGGATACGCAGTATTTT	CASSLGRSDTQYF
TRBV2	TRBJ1-5	.	.	TGTGCCAGCAGTGAAGCGCGTCAGCCCCAGCATTTT	CASSEARQPQHF
TRBV4-1	TRBJ1-5	.	.	TGCGCCAGCAGCCATGATGACACTCAGCCCCAGCATTTT	CASSHDDTQPQHF
TRBV10-3	TRBJ2-5	.	.	TGTGCCATCAGTGGTTATAGGACAGAACGCCAAGAGACCCAGTACTTC	CAISGYRTERQETQYF
TRBV19	TRBJ1-5	.	.	TGTGCCAGTAGTTCTCCTTCCAGGGGCGACGATCAGCCCCAGCATTTT	CASSSPSRGDDQPQHF
TRBV10-3	TRBJ1-1	.	TRBD1	TGTGCCATCAGGACCACAGGGGTAAACACTGAAGCTTTCTTT	CAIRTTGVNTEAFF
TRBV19	TRBJ2-1	.	TRBD2	TGTGCCAGTAGTAGTGGGACTAGCGGTTCCTACAATGAGCAGTTCTTC	CASSSGTSGSYNEQFF
TRBV11-2	TRBJ2-3	.	.	TGTGCCAGCAGCTCAAGCGGAAAAGGCACAGATACGCAGTATTTT	CASSSSGKGTDTQYF
TRBV5-1	TRBJ2-3	.	.	TGCGCCAGCAGCTTTGACAGACCCACAGATACGCAGTATTTT	CASSFDRPTDTQYF
TRBV7-9	TRBJ2-7	.	TRBD1	TGTGCCAGCAGCTTAGGGCCAGGGGGCGAGCAGTACTTC	CASSLGPGGEQYF
TRBV7-6	TRBJ2-7	.	.	TGTGCCAGCAGCCTCGACAGAGCAGAGGGGGAGCAGTACTTC	CASSLDRAEGEQYF
TRBV6-6	TRBJ1-1	.	.	TGTGCCAGCAGTCCCGCCCAGGGCGCTGAAGCTTTCTTT	CASSPAQGAEAFF
TRBV11-3	TRBJ2-1	.	.	TGTGCCAGCAGCTTAAGGAAGTTCTTC	CASSLRKFF
TRBV7-6	TRBJ1-2	.	.	TGTGCCAGCAGCTTAGCGCAATTGGATGGCTACACCTTC	CASSLAQLDGYTF
TRBV5-1	TRBJ1-2	.	.	TGCGCCAGCAGAACAGATAACTATGGCTACACCTTC	CASRTDNYGYTF
TRBV5-5	TRBJ2-7	.	TRBD1	TGTGCCAGCACCATTGGGGGGACAGGGGGTACCGAGCAGTACTTC	CASTIGGTGGTEQYF
TRBV14	TRBJ2-7	.	.	TGTGCCAGCAGCCCGATAAACGCCTACGAGCAGTACTTC	CASSPINAYEQYF
TRBV6-5	TRBJ2-5	once	.	TGTGCCAGCAGTTACCCAGGGGAAACTTTGTTGTACTTC	CASSYPGETLLYF
TRBV30	TRBJ2-7	.	.	TGTGCCTGGAGAAGGGACGGGAGCTCCTACGAGCAGTACTTC	CAWRRDGSSYEQYF
TRBV12-5	TRBJ2-2	.	.	TGTGCTAGTGGTGCCCAGGGTACCACCGGGGAGCTGTTTTTT	CASGAQGTTGELFF
TRBV29-1	TRBJ1-1	.	TRBD1	TGCAGCGTCGACAGGGGGGCCACTGAAGCTTTCTTT	CSVDRGATEAFF
TRBV4-2	TRBJ2-5	few	.	TGTGCCAGCAGCCAAGATGAGGGTACCGAGACCCAGTACTTC	CASSQDEGTETQYF
TRBV4-2	TRBJ1-2	.	.	TGTGCCAGCAGCCAAGAGCCCAGCTGGAATGGCTACACCTTC	CASSQEPSWNGYTF
TRBV7-6	TRBJ2-1	.	TRBD2	TGTGCCAGCAGCTTAGGGTGGGGCGGGGGTCTCAATGAGCAGTTCTTC	CASSLGWGGGLNEQFF
TRBV2	TRBJ2-1	.	TRBD2	TGTGCCAGCAGTGAAGCGCAAGGCGGGGGTCAGTTCTTC	CASSEAQGGGQFF